This T cell receptor (beta chain) was identified in a study of shared clonotypes between healthy human individuals. Subsets obtained from CD4+ cells comprised CD45RA+ naive and CD45RA-negative memory cells. V was trimmed by 3 bases and J by 5 bases, leaving 4 bases between them. This CDR3 region has 10 residues. The V gene's germline CDR1 is DFQATT and CDR2 SNEGSKA (reference sequence). Using immunoSEQ multiplex PCR, the repertoire was profiled, and TCRdb retains in-frame clones only, with some absent. Among over 850,000 clones listed, approximately 80% were seen once. Details on this clone: Other DNA sequences within the sample encode an identical CDR3.

The source is a man aged 18 to 29 in good health. Some clones in this sample may be carry-over from other donors' samples. The V gene is TRBV20-1, the J gene TRBJ2-5, with D hard to call. The sample was memory CD4+ T cells from PBMCs. Subset meaning: CD45RA-negative fraction. Here the CDR3 reads CSASHETQYF. DNA of the CDR3: TGCAGTGCTAGTCATGAGACCCAGTACTTC.